One sample yielded the 2 T cell receptor beta chains listed below, sequenced in a study of blood T cell repertoires in COVID-19. Only in-frame clones appear in the TCRdb table, and some are missing; sequencing was by immunoSEQ multiplex PCR. The sample contains roughly 29,000 clones, 85% to 95% of which appear only once. The material sequenced was peripheral blood. The receptors were gathered from a woman aged 65 to 85 with COVID-19, enrolled during active disease.

As regards this clone: At the DNA level, this CDR3 is encoded by other sequences in the same sample as well. The V and J genes are TRBV7-3 and TRBJ2-1; tentative D call: TRBD2 (5 bases). V was shortened by 4 bases and J by 11 bases, with 21 bases between the two germline ends. Germline values: CDR1 SGHTA, CDR2 FQGTGA. The CDR3 contains 15 residues. The CDR3 is CASSSDPTTMSKQFF. CDR3 in DNA: TGTGCCAGCAGCTCGGACCCGACTACAATGAGCAAGCAGTTCTTC.

This chain connects TRBV6-5 to TRBJ1-5; tentatively, D is TRBD1 (6 bases). V lost 6 bases, J lost 3 bases, and 15 bases lay in between. CDR1 and CDR2 from the germline V gene are MNHEY and SVGAGI. CDR3 length: 15 amino acids. CDR3: CASSALGGYNQPQHF. The CDR3 coding sequence is TGTGCCAGCAGCGCCCTAGGGGGATACAATCAGCCCCAGCATTTT.